These 9 T cell receptor beta chains were all obtained from the same sample, sequenced in a study of T cell responses to AZD1222 COVID-19 vaccine (dated by TCRdb to the early 2020s). The time point label, as the study defines it: baseline before first vaccination. The library was prepared using the immunoSEQ multiplex PCR assay. In TCRdb, the immuneACCESS table is reduced to in-frame sequences with V and J assigned. These tables do not hold every clone; where another copy was compared, an unresolved V gene accounts for under half, and the others remain unexplained. Here the sample has some 85,000 clones; about 89% occur a single time. Less than 8% of the sample is taken by the ten largest. The sequences come from peripheral blood, collected on day 0 of AZD1222 vaccination. These receptors were collected from an adult in good health.

This clone was seen a few times. V and J are TRBV13 and TRBJ1-1; D remains unclear. The V end was cut by 2 bases, the J end by 5 bases, with 21 bases between. This CDR3 has 17 residues. Per germline, CDR1 PRHDT and CDR2 FYEKMQ (reference sequence). The DNA of the CDR3 is TGTGCCAGCAGCTTATTCCCCTTCGGCGGGTTGGGGACTGAAGCTTTCTTT. It translates to CASSLFPFGGLGTEAFF. Looking up the rest from reference TRBV13 and TRBJ1-1 gives the full variable domain: AAGVIQSPRHLIKEKRETATLKCYPIPRHDTVYWYQQGPGQDPQFLISFYEKMQSDKGSIPDRFSAQQFSDYHSELNMSSLELGDSALYFCASSLFPFGGLGTEAFFGQGTRLTVV.

The V call is TRBV19, the J call TRBJ1-1, with no clear D. Looked up from germline, CDR1 is LNHDA and CDR2 is SQIVND (reference sequence). CDR3 length equals 13 residues. Trimming shortened V by 2 bases and J by 1 base, and 5 bases separated the two germline ends. The CDR3 sequence is CASSIRGNTEAFF. CDR3 in DNA: TGTGCCAGTAGTATACGAGGGAACACTGAAGCTTTCTTT.

V and J are TRBV19 and TRBJ2-4, with D unresolved. The V end lost 3 bases, the J end lost 0 bases, and 15 bases lay between the germline ends. From germline, CDR1 is LNHDA and CDR2 SQIVND (reference sequence). The length of the CDR3 is 17 residues. CDR3 in amino acids: CASSIRRSEIAKNIQYF. The CDR3 nucleotides are TGTGCCAGTAGTATTCGTAGGTCAGAGATAGCCAAAAACATTCAGTACTTC. Full variable domain (missing parts from reference TRBV19 and TRBJ2-4): DGGITQSPKYLFRKEGQNVTLSCEQNLNHDAMYWYRQDPGQGLRLIYYSQIVNDFQKGDIAEGYSVSREKKESFPLTVTSAQKNPTAFYLCASSIRRSEIAKNIQYFGAGTRLSVL.

The DNA of the CDR3 is TGCGCCAGCAGACTCGGACAGGGGGAAGGGCCCCAGCATTTT. This codes for CASRLGQGEGPQHF. The gene calls are TRBV4-3 and TRBJ1-5; 10 bases match TRBD1. The CDR3 consists of 14 residues. CDR1 is LGHNA, CDR2 YSLEER, per germline. Trimming cost V 6 bases and J 9 bases; bases outside gene matches: 8.

The chain combines TRBV5-4 with TRBJ2-1; no definite D call. Germline CDR1 reads SGHNT; CDR2 reads YYREEE (reference sequence). V lost 7 bases and J 1 base, leaving 12 bases between the germline ends. The CDR3 is 14 residues long. The CDR3 sequence is CASGMARSYNEQFF. CDR3 DNA: TGTGCCAGCGGCATGGCAAGGTCCTACAATGAGCAGTTCTTC. Full variable domain (remainder filled in from reference TRBV5-4 and TRBJ2-1): ETGVTQSPTHLIKTRGQQVTLRCSSQSGHNTVSWYQQALGQGPQFIFQYYREEENGRGNFPPRFSGLQFPNYSSELNVNALELDDSALYLCASGMARSYNEQFFGPGTRLTVL.

This clone was seen a single time. The chain carries TRBV29-1 and TRBJ1-2; D unresolved. Germline V gene lookup returns CDR1 SQVTM and CDR2 ANQGSEA. The V gene lost 5 bases and the J gene lost 4 bases, with 5 bases spanning the gap. CDR3 length: 10 residues. The CDR3 region has the DNA TGCAGCGTTTACAGCTATGGCTACACCTTC. Protein sequence: CSVYSYGYTF.

There are a few counts of this clone. V usage is TRBV6-5 and J usage is TRBJ1-5; possibly TRBD1 for D (5 bases). This CDR3 comprises 12 residues. Germline CDR1 MNHEY, CDR2 SVGAGI. The V end was cut by 7 bases, the J end by 5 bases, with 9 bases between. The CDR3 loop is CASIGAHQPQHF. For the CDR3, the DNA is TGTGCCAGCATTGGGGCCCATCAGCCCCAGCATTTT.

V usage is TRBV6-1 and J usage is TRBJ1-6, with D uncertain. This CDR3 has 15 amino acids. Trimming removed 2 bases at V and 6 bases at J, with 11 bases between. CDR1 MNHNS and CDR2 SASEGT come from the germline V gene. The CDR3 is CASSETLLFNSPLHF. DNA of the CDR3: TGTGCCAGCAGTGAAACGCTCCTATTTAATTCACCCCTCCACTTT.

The chain joins TRBV5-4 to TRBJ1-1; possible D gene TRBD1, 6 bases. In germline, CDR1 is SGHNT, CDR2 YYREEE (reference sequence). Deletions cut 6 bases from V and 5 bases from J, with 17 bases between. The CDR3 has 14 amino acids. Here the CDR3 DNA reads TGTGCCAGCACCCTGCCAGGGGCTGGTACTGAAGCTTTCTTT. Protein sequence: CASTLPGAGTEAFF.